The T cell receptor (beta chain) under discussion was sequenced for a study of blood T cells in healthy people across ages. Primers used in a second PCR of roughly 7 to 11 cycles were a sample-barcoded 5' primer and a J-beta primer mix. With 12 random nucleotides, a template-switch adaptor tagged each individual cDNA molecule. A single record per CDR3 protein comes from TCRdb applying MiXCR to the 5' RACE reads. Here the sample spans 800,000 to 950,000 distinct CDR3 sequences, under 35% being singletons. The data were also submitted as part of a second study, on T cells of mothers and their children. This second report adds: Sequencing revealed no T cell clones that were persistent and microchimeric.

The TCR comes from a woman in her thirties or forties in good health. The sample consisted of blood.

The CDR3 sequence: CSARGDGRGGEQYF. In DNA form, the CDR3 reads TGCAGTGCTAGAGGCGATGGACGGGGGGGCGAGCAGTACTTC. The chain carries TRBV20-1 and TRBJ2-7; TRBD2 matches at 8 bases. This CDR3 is built from 14 residues. V was clipped by 1 base and J by 6 bases; unmatched bases: 8. CDR1 is DFQATT, CDR2 SNEGSKA, per germline (reference sequence).